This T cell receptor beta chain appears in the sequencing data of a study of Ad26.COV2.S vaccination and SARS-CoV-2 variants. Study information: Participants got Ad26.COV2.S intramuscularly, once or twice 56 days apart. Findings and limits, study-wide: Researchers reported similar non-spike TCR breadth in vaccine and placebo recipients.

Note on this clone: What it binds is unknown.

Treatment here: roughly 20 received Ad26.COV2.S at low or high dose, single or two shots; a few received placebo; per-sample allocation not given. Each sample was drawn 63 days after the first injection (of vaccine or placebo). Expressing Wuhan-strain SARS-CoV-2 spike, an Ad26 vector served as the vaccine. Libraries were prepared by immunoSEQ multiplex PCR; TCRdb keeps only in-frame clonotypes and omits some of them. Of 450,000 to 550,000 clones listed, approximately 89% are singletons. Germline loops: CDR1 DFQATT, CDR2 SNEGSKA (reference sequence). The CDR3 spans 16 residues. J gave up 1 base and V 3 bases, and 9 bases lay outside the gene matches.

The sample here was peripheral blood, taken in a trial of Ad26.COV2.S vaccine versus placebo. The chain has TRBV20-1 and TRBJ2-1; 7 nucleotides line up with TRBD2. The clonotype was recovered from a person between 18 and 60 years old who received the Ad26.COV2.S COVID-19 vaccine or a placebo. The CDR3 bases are TGCAGTGCTAGTGTTAGGCGGGGGTCTTCCTACAATGAGCAGTTCTTC. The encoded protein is CSASVRRGSSYNEQFF.